The 21 T cell receptor beta chains reported below all come from one sample, sequenced in a study of monozygotic twins with inflammatory bowel disease. From the 5' RACE reads, TCRdb lists one entry per CDR3 protein and no DNA. The table lists about 300,000 distinct CDR3 sequences, with 5.6% in the top ten. The sequencing input was blood. These receptors were collected from a human donor with ulcerative colitis or Crohn's disease, or a healthy co-twin of an affected twin (not recorded which).

This sequence joins TRBV20-1 and TRBJ1-3. Looked up from germline, CDR1 is DFQATT and CDR2 is SNEGSKA (reference sequence). There are 12 residues in the CDR3. The CDR3 loop is CSAQGFGNTIYF.

V gene TRBV7-9 combines with J gene TRBJ2-1; TCRdb outputs TRBD2, but without DNA this stays unchecked. The germline V gene has CDR1 SEHNR and CDR2 FQNEAQ (reference sequence). This CDR3 spans 13 amino acids. The CDR3 is CASMTRMADEQFF. Full variable domain (rest looked up from reference TRBV7-9 and TRBJ2-1): DTGVSQNPRHKITKRGQNVTFRCDPISEHNRLYWYRQTLGQGPEFLTYFQNEAQLEKSRLLSDRFSAERPKGSFSTLEIQRTEQGDSAMYLCASMTRMADEQFFGPGTRLTVL.

The chain recombines TRBV20-1 with TRBJ2-7; as DNA is missing, the TRBD2 call by TCRdb cannot be tested. CDR3 length: 14 amino acids. Germline V lookup: CDR1 DFQATT, CDR2 SNEGSKA (reference sequence). The CDR3 region is CSAATVGLGGAQYF.

The chain combines TRBV6-1 with TRBJ2-1; the D gene TCRdb calls, TRBD1, cannot be checked with no DNA. CDR1 MNHNS and CDR2 SASEGT come from the germline V gene. The CDR3 is 15 amino acids. CDR3 loop: CASRTTGAIYNEQFF.

The rearrangement uses TRBV7-2 and TRBJ2-1; the TRBD2 assignment by TCRdb is unverifiable without DNA. In germline, CDR1 is SGHTA, CDR2 FQGNSA. This CDR3 spans 15 amino acids. The CDR3 reads CASSFRTSRDNEQFF.

The CDR3 reads CSASPTDRRKNEKLFF. The V call is TRBV20-1, the J call TRBJ1-4; TCRdb proposes TRBD1, but this gene call is untestable without DNA. CDR1 DFQATT and CDR2 SNEGSKA come from the germline V gene (reference sequence). There are 16 residues in the CDR3.

CDR3 in amino acids: CASSLMALSGQPQHF. The V gene is TRBV7-2, the J gene TRBJ1-5; without DNA, the TCRdb call of TRBD1 cannot be checked. CDR1 SGHTA and CDR2 FQGNSA come from the germline V gene. CDR3 length equals 15 residues.

The chain couples TRBV12-3 or TRBV12-4 to TRBJ1-5; without DNA, the TCRdb call of TRBD1 cannot be checked. This CDR3 has 13 amino acids. The CDR3 loop is CASRHPAGQPQHF.

V usage is TRBV30 and J usage is TRBJ2-2; lacking DNA, the TRBD2 call made by TCRdb goes unchecked. CDR1 is GTSNPN, CDR2 SVGIG, per germline (reference sequence). CDR3 size: 17 residues. The CDR3 loop is CAWSVRLSGINTGELFF.

CDR3 amino acids: CASSSGGLGGNEQFF. J is TRBJ2-1 and V is TRBV7-2; TCRdb's assignment of TRBD2 cannot be checked, as there is no DNA. From germline, CDR1 is SGHTA and CDR2 FQGNSA. The length of the CDR3 is 15 residues.

The chain links TRBV20-1 to TRBJ2-1; TCRdb indicates TRBD2, and absent DNA this call remains unverified. Germline loops: CDR1 DFQATT, CDR2 SNEGSKA (reference sequence). The CDR3 loop spans 14 amino acids. This chain's CDR3 is CSARTRRRFDEQFF.

V usage is TRBV5-5 and J usage is TRBJ1-6; TCRdb outputs TRBD1, but without DNA this stays unchecked. This CDR3 comprises 14 residues. The germline gives CDR1 SGHKS, CDR2 YYEKEE (reference sequence). This chain's CDR3 is CASSLYPGVSPLHF.

The genes are TRBV7-6 and TRBJ1-6. CDR3 length: 15 residues. Germline assignment: CDR1 SGHVS and CDR2 FNYEAQ. CDR3 residues: CASSLATAAGSPLHF.

This rearrangement joins TRBV5-4 to TRBJ1-1; there is no DNA to check the TCRdb D call of TRBD1. Germline V lookup: CDR1 SGHNT, CDR2 YYREEE (reference sequence). This CDR3 contains 14 residues. CDR3 sequence: CASSSRDGDTEAFF.

This chain uses TRBV3-1 with TRBJ2-2; no DNA is available, so the TRBD1 call from TCRdb remains unchecked. The CDR3 contains 18 residues. Germline CDR1 reads LGHDT; CDR2 reads YNNKEL (reference sequence). Here the CDR3 reads CASSQDLKAGCNTGELFF.

The gene calls are TRBV7-6 and TRBJ2-5; TCRdb gives TRBD2 as the D gene, but with no DNA this cannot be confirmed. Germline V gene lookup returns CDR1 SGHVS and CDR2 FNYEAQ. This CDR3 comprises 17 residues. The CDR3 reads CASNLRPTSGGWETQYF.

The chain carries TRBV7-2 and TRBJ2-3; TCRdb picks TRBD2, but there is no DNA to check that call. Germline CDR1 and CDR2: SGHTA and FQGNSA. This CDR3 has 15 amino acids. This CDR3 is CASSFGSGATDTQYF.

The chain couples TRBV12-3 or TRBV12-4 to TRBJ2-3; TCRdb indicates TRBD2, and absent DNA this call remains unverified. This CDR3 is 16 amino acids long. The CDR3 here is CASSPGTSGKGDTQYF.

CDR3 sequence: CASSLEQGINYEQYF. The V gene is TRBV5-6, the J gene TRBJ2-7; TCRdb designates TRBD1, a call that cannot be tested without DNA. The germline CDR1 and CDR2 sequences are SGHDT and YYEEEE. The CDR3 consists of 15 residues.

V gene TRBV29-1 combines with J gene TRBJ2-7. This CDR3 is 13 amino acids long. Germline CDR1 SQVTM, CDR2 ANQGSEA. This chain's CDR3 is CSVEGQSSYEQYF.

The rearrangement joins TRBV4-2 to TRBJ1-4; TCRdb returns TRBD1, unconfirmable since there is no DNA. The germline V gene encodes CDR1 LGHNA and CDR2 YNFKEQ. The CDR3 consists of 16 residues. The CDR3 sequence: CASSQDRGATNEKLFF.